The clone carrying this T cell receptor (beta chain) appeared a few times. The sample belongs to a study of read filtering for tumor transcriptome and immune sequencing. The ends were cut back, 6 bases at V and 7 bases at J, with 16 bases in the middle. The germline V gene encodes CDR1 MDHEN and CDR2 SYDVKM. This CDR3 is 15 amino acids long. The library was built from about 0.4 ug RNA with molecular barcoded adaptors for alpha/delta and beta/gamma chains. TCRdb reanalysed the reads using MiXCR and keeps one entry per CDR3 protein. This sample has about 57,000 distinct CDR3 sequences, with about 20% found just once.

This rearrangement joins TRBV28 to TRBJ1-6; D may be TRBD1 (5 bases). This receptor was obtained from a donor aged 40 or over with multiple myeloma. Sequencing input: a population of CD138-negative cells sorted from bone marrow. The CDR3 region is CASSPDSTQNSPLHF. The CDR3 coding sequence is TGTGCCAGCAGCCCCGACAGTACGCAAAATTCACCCCTCCACTTT. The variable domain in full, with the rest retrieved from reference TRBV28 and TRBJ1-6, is DVKVTQSSRYLVKRTGEKVFLECVQDMDHENMFWYRQDPGLGLRLIYFSYDVKMKEKGDIPEGYSVSREKKERFSLILESASTNQTSMYLCASSPDSTQNSPLHFGNGTRLTVT.